The 10 T cell receptor beta chains below were found in one sample sequenced in a study of metastatic and nonmetastatic thyroid tumors. Via MiXCR, TCRdb re-called the PCR reads. Counted here are about 59,000 clones, 15% to 20% occurring once; the ten biggest clones make up roughly 10%. No patient had received any treatment before thyroid surgery. The source material was blood. The receptors derive from a male donor with papillary thyroid cancer or a benign thyroid nodule (not recorded which). Some clones in this sample may be carry-over from other donors' samples.

This clone was recorded many times. This chain connects TRBV5-5 to TRBJ2-1, with 9 bases identical to TRBD2. This CDR3 has 16 amino acids. In germline, CDR1 is SGHKS, CDR2 YYEKEE (reference sequence). Trimming cost V 4 bases and J 6 bases; bases outside gene matches: 11. CDR3 DNA: TGTGCCAGCAGCGGGAAAGCGGGAGGTGGGGGCAATGAGCAGTTCTTC. Protein product: CASSGKAGGGGNEQFF.

Points on this clone: A much larger clonotype is one base distant, so this may be a read error. The rearrangement joins TRBV29-1 to TRBJ1-1; no clear D. Trimming removed 5 bases at V and 0 bases at J, with 10 bases between. The CDR3 sequence is 13 residues long. Per the germline V gene, CDR1 is SQVTM and CDR2 is ANQGSEA. In DNA form, the CDR3 reads TGCAGCGTTCGACTGGACGTGAACACTGAAGCTTTCTTT. As protein: CSVRLDVNTEAFF.

This clone was detected once. The junction does not match germline at one end; this may be a read error. The chain combines TRBV30 with TRBJ1-4, with a tentative D call TRBD1 (5 bases). The CDR3 sequence is 16 residues long. The V gene's germline CDR1 is GTSNPN and CDR2 SVGIG (reference sequence). The CDR3 region is CVWSTVGGATNEKLFF. Written as DNA, the CDR3 is TGTGTCTGGAGTACTGTGGGGGGGGCAACTAATGAAAAACTGTTTTTT. Full variable domain (outside the CDR3, taken from reference TRBV30 and TRBJ1-4): SQTIHQWPATLVQPVGSPLSLECTVEGTSNPNLYWYRQAAGRGLQLLFYSVGIGQISSEVPQNLSASRPQDRQFILSSKKLLLSDSGFYLCVWSTVGGATNEKLFFGSGTQLSVL.

This clone was detected ten times or more. The chain has TRBV24-1 and TRBJ1-3, with 7 bases identical to TRBD1. Unmatched junction bases numbered 12, after V lost 7 bases and J lost 1 base. The CDR3 spans 17 residues. CDR1 is KGHDR and CDR2 is SFDVKD in the germline V gene. The CDR3 nucleotides read TGTGCCACCAGGCGACAGGGAAGCTATCTTTCTGGAAACACCATATATTTT. Its protein product is CATRRQGSYLSGNTIYF.

This clone was seen a few times. The chain uses TRBV20-1 and TRBJ1-6, with D possibly TRBD1 on 5 matching bases. V was shortened by 3 bases and J by 2 bases, with 17 bases between the two germline ends. Looked up from germline, CDR1 is DFQATT and CDR2 is SNEGSKA (reference sequence). The CDR3 sequence is 17 residues long. The CDR3 is CSASRGTVGPYNSPLHF. The CDR3 region has the DNA TGCAGTGCTAGTAGGGGAACAGTTGGACCCTATAATTCACCCCTCCACTTT.

The chain combines TRBV6-5 with TRBJ2-1; 8 nucleotides agree with TRBD2. The CDR3 sequence is 15 residues long. Germline assignment: CDR1 MNHEY and CDR2 SVGAGI. V lost 4 bases, J lost 4 bases, and 6 bases stayed unmatched. The DNA for the CDR3 is TGTGCCAGCAGTTCGATAGCGGGGCGGTACAATGAGCAGTTCTTC. This encodes CASSSIAGRYNEQFF.

In this sample, this clone turned up many times. This clone may be a read error of a much larger clone one base away. In the same sample, other DNA sequences code for this CDR3. This chain uses TRBV6-1 with TRBJ2-1; 11 bases are shared with TRBD1. CDR3 length equals 17 residues. CDR1 and CDR2 from the germline V gene are MNHNS and SASEGT. The CDR3 nucleotides are TGTGCTAGCAGTGAAGCGCTCGGGACAGGGGGCTACAATGAGCAGTTCTTC. Amino acids: CASSEALGTGGYNEQFF.

The chain employs TRBV29-1 and TRBJ1-1, with a tentative D call TRBD1 (5 bases). From germline, CDR1 is SQVTM and CDR2 ANQGSEA. Trimming took 7 bases from V and 1 from J, leaving 13 bases between them. CDR3 length: 13 amino acids. The CDR3 DNA sequence: TGCAGCGACATCACAGGCGAGAACACTGAAGCTTTCTTT. Translated, it gives CSDITGENTEAFF.

This clone showed up many times. J is TRBJ2-3 and V is TRBV5-1; D is ambiguous. Germline V gene data show CDR1 as SGHRS and CDR2 as YFSETQ. V lost 0 bases and J lost 0, with 14 bases in between. CDR3 length: 17 amino acids. The CDR3 region has the DNA TGCGCCAGCAGCTTGGGAACCCAGACACCTAGCACAGATACGCAGTATTTT. It encodes CASSLGTQTPSTDTQYF.

This clone was seen at least ten times. This chain connects TRBV20-1 to TRBJ2-2; D unclear. Germline CDR1 reads DFQATT; CDR2 reads SNEGSKA (reference sequence). This CDR3 is built from 14 residues. Between the trimmed V and J ends, which lost 1 base and 1 base, there was a span of 7 bases. CDR3 loop: CSARGHKNTGELFF. CDR3 DNA sequence: TGCAGTGCTAGAGGCCATAAGAACACCGGGGAGCTGTTTTTT.